These 30 T cell receptor beta chains share one sample of origin, sequenced in a study of vaccination effects on CD4 cells after COVID-19. Produced via immunoSEQ multiplex PCR; TCRdb's table is partial and in-frame only. The data contain roughly 46,000 clones, over 60% of them seen just once; the ten biggest clones take up over 12%. ViraFEST assay sequencing came after antigen-specific CD4+ T cells were expanded with viral peptide pools. Following culture for 9 to 11 days, CD4+ T cells were isolated. Two doses of either BNT162b2 or mRNA-1273 were given to each participant. The antigens for these receptors are not known. Sequences were derived from CD4+ T cells from PBMCs cultured with HCoV-OC43 spike peptides, sampled after COVID-19 vaccination. Subset denoted: HCoV-OC43 spike overlapping peptide pool stimulation. The receptor source for this set is a human donor who received a COVID-19 vaccine.

This chain connects TRBV25-1 to TRBJ1-5, with D hard to call. CDR1 is MGHDK, CDR2 SYGVNS, per germline. The CDR3 contains 16 residues. V was shortened by 1 base and J by 0 bases, with 10 bases between the two germline ends. The CDR3 nucleotides are TGTGCCAGCAGTGAATCGAAAGGGAATAGCAATCAGCCCCAGCATTTT. Its protein is CASSESKGNSNQPQHF.

The V call is TRBV24-1, the J call TRBJ1-4; possibly TRBD1 for D (5 bases). Trimming shortened V by 5 bases and J by 2 bases, and 11 bases separated the two germline ends. This CDR3 contains 15 residues. Germline V gene sequence: CDR1 KGHDR, CDR2 SFDVKD. The CDR3 DNA is TGTGCCACCAGTGGCGGCGGGGGGACTAATGAAAAACTGTTTTTT. Translating it yields CATSGGGGTNEKLFF.

This chain links TRBV3-1 (or the pseudogene TRBV3-2) with TRBJ2-1; no reliable D call. Per the germline V gene, CDR1 is LGHDT and CDR2 is YNNKEL (reference sequence). The V gene lost 3 bases and the J gene lost 5 bases, with 8 bases spanning the gap. The CDR3 has 13 residues. The CDR3 coding sequence is TGTGCCAGCAGCCAGGATAGAAACAATGAGCAGTTCTTC. Amino acids: CASSQDRNNEQFF.

The chain uses TRBV10-3 and TRBJ1-5; 8 bases fit TRBD1. The length of the CDR3 is 17 residues. Germline loops: CDR1 ENHRY, CDR2 SYGVKD. Trimming took 4 bases from V and 2 from J; bases not matched to a gene: 10. This CDR3 is CAISGGETGGGNQPQHF. Here the CDR3 DNA reads TGTGCCATCAGTGGAGGGGAAACAGGGGGTGGCAATCAGCCCCAGCATTTT.

V is TRBV7-9 and J is TRBJ1-1; 7 nucleotides align to TRBD1. Germline V lookup: CDR1 SEHNR, CDR2 FQNEAQ (reference sequence). The CDR3 runs to 15 residues. Trimming cost V 6 bases and J 1 base; bases outside gene matches: 8. CDR3 in DNA: TGTGCCAGCAGTTCGCCGGGACAGCGGAACACTGAAGCTTTCTTT. This codes for CASSSPGQRNTEAFF. Full variable domain (missing parts from reference TRBV7-9 and TRBJ1-1): DTGVSQNPRHKITKRGQNVTFRCDPISEHNRLYWYRQTLGQGPEFLTYFQNEAQLEKSRLLSDRFSAERPKGSFSTLEIQRTEQGDSAMYLCASSSPGQRNTEAFFGQGTRLTVV.

The gene calls are TRBV13 and TRBJ1-6, with TRBD1 matching over 7 bases. The CDR3 contains 14 residues. V shed 5 bases, J shed 13 bases, and the junction held 11 bases outside the gene matches. CDR1 is PRHDT, CDR2 FYEKMQ, per germline (reference sequence). The CDR3 DNA is TGTGCCAGCAGCCTGGACAGGACATTAAGCCCCCTCCACTTT. Amino acids: CASSLDRTLSPLHF.

The V call is TRBV30, the J call TRBJ2-5; TRBD1 matches at 8 bases. The CDR3 has 13 residues. The V gene's germline CDR1 is GTSNPN and CDR2 SVGIG (reference sequence). After removal of 5 bases from V and 5 bases from J, the junction contained 7 bases not matched to a gene. The CDR3 loop reads CAWAGQDRETQYF. CDR3 in DNA: TGTGCCTGGGCGGGACAGGATAGGGAGACCCAGTACTTC.

The V and J genes are TRBV19 and TRBJ1-5; 12 bases match TRBD1. The CDR3 totals 17 residues. The germline V gene encodes CDR1 LNHDA and CDR2 SQIVND (reference sequence). Losses at the gene ends were 5 bases for V and 6 bases for J; bases not matched to a gene: 11. This CDR3 reads CASSPGTGGGGVQPQHF. The CDR3 DNA follows: TGTGCCAGTAGTCCCGGGACAGGGGGCGGAGGAGTTCAGCCCCAGCATTTT.

The V and J genes are TRBV28 and TRBJ1-1; unclear D gene. Germline V gives CDR1 MDHEN, CDR2 SYDVKM. This CDR3 is built from 11 residues. V was shortened by 6 bases and J by 7 bases, with 9 bases between the two germline ends. CDR3 bases: TGTGCCAGCAGGTCCAATATTGAAGCTTTCTTT. This translates into CASRSNIEAFF. The whole variable domain, filled in from reference TRBV28 and TRBJ1-1, reads DVKVTQSSRYLVKRTGEKVFLECVQDMDHENMFWYRQDPGLGLRLIYFSYDVKMKEKGDIPEGYSVSREKKERFSLILESASTNQTSMYLCASRSNIEAFFGQGTRLTVV.

CDR3 nucleotides: TGTGCCAGCAGCCAAGTGGGGGGGGGAGGGCCCAATGAGCAGTTCTTC. Amino acid sequence: CASSQVGGGGPNEQFF. The chain carries TRBV3-1 (or the pseudogene TRBV3-2) and TRBJ2-1; 7 positions match TRBD2. The CDR3 extends over 16 amino acids. CDR1 is LGHDT and CDR2 is YNNKEL in the germline V gene (reference sequence). With V trimmed by 1 base and J by 6 bases, 9 bases remained unmatched.

This clone showed up just once. The chain has TRBV19 and TRBJ1-5; D is possibly TRBD1 (5 bases). Per the germline V gene, CDR1 is LNHDA and CDR2 is SQIVND (reference sequence). V lost 0 bases and J lost 2, with 11 bases in between. The CDR3 length is 16 residues. CDR3 region: CASSIEGGLRNQPQHF. Here the CDR3 DNA reads TGTGCCAGTAGTATAGAGGGGGGACTCCGCAATCAGCCCCAGCATTTT.

This sequence joins TRBV7-2 and TRBJ2-7; TRBD1 might be the D (5 bases). Deletions cut 5 bases from V and 1 base from J, with 12 bases between. The CDR3 sequence is 14 residues long. Germline loops: CDR1 SGHTA, CDR2 FQGNSA. The CDR3 region is CASSTDSYSYEQYF. CDR3 nucleotide sequence: TGTGCCAGCAGCACAGACAGTTATTCCTACGAGCAGTACTTC.

Regarding this clone: This CDR3 is also generated by other DNA sequences in the sample. The rearrangement joins TRBV29-1 to TRBJ2-7; D is ambiguous. Trimming pared 0 bases from V and 2 bases from J, leaving 5 bases between. The CDR3 is made up of 12 amino acids. Germline lookup yields CDR1 SQVTM and CDR2 ANQGSEA. The CDR3 DNA sequence: TGCAGCGTTGAAGACGGTACCTACGAGCAGTACTTC. As protein: CSVEDGTYEQYF.

V is TRBV5-1 and J is TRBJ2-3; D is uncertain. Germline-derived CDR1 and CDR2 are SGHRS and YFSETQ. This CDR3 contains 14 residues. V was clipped by 1 base and J by 0 bases, with 6 bases between them. In DNA, the CDR3 is TGCGCCAGCAGCTTGCCGGCTAGCACAGATACGCAGTATTTT. Its translation is CASSLPASTDTQYF.

The chain recombines TRBV3-1 (or the pseudogene TRBV3-2) with TRBJ1-4; 9 bases are shared with TRBD1. CDR3 length equals 15 residues. Trimming removed 5 bases from V and 8 bases from J; junction bases left unmatched: 9. Germline V gene lookup returns CDR1 LGHDT and CDR2 YNNKEL (reference sequence). The CDR3 DNA follows: TGTGCCAGCAGCTCCACCGGGACAGGGAACGAAAAACTGTTTTTT. It codes for CASSSTGTGNEKLFF.

This clone was seen only a few times. The chain recombines TRBV27 with TRBJ2-5; D may be TRBD1 (5 bases). The CDR3 length is 15 residues. Trimming shortened V by 4 bases and J by 0 bases, and 12 bases separated the two germline ends. CDR1 MNHEY and CDR2 SMNVEV come from the germline V gene (reference sequence). In nucleotides, the CDR3 is TGTGCCAGCAGTTACAGGACGGCCAACCAAGAGACCCAGTACTTC. It yields the protein CASSYRTANQETQYF.

This chain connects TRBV7-2 to TRBJ2-1, with D maybe TRBD2 (5 bases). The CDR3 consists of 13 residues. Trimming removed 3 bases at V and 8 bases at J, with 11 bases between. Looked up from germline, CDR1 is SGHTA and CDR2 is FQGNSA. The CDR3: CASSFSSLDEQFF. The DNA of the CDR3 is TGTGCCAGCAGCTTTTCTAGCCTGGATGAGCAGTTCTTC.

This chain links TRBV24-1 with TRBJ2-3; no firm D call. Deletions cut 4 bases from V and 5 bases from J, with 9 bases between. Germline V CDR1 and CDR2: KGHDR, SFDVKD. CDR3 size: 13 residues. CDR3 sequence (DNA): TGTGCCACCAGTGACGGTTCGGAAGATACGCAGTATTTT. Amino acids: CATSDGSEDTQYF.

The chain joins TRBV5-1 to TRBJ2-7; D may be TRBD1 or TRBD2 (5 bases each). V gave up 3 bases and J gave up 5 bases, with 18 bases separating them. The CDR3 runs to 15 residues. CDR1 is SGHRS, CDR2 YFSETQ, per germline. CDR3 nucleotides: TGCGCCAGCAGCTACTCCGGGACGGGTCCTAACGAGCAGTACTTC. It specifies CASSYSGTGPNEQYF.

The chain uses TRBV4-1 and TRBJ1-6, with D unresolved. V lost 0 bases to trimming and J lost 7 bases, with 16 bases between them. The CDR3 is 17 residues long. Germline V gene data show CDR1 as MGHRA and CDR2 as YSYEKL. The CDR3 here is CASSQDHPATRNSPLHF. CDR3 DNA: TGCGCCAGCAGCCAAGATCACCCGGCAACGAGGAATTCACCCCTCCACTTT.

The V gene is TRBV6-1, the J gene TRBJ1-2; D remains ambiguous. V dropped 3 bases and J dropped 1 base, with 3 bases sitting between them. CDR3 length: 12 amino acids. Germline loops: CDR1 MNHNS, CDR2 SASEGT. The CDR3 reads CASSDLNYGYTF. The CDR3 DNA reads TGTGCCAGCAGTGACCTTAACTATGGCTACACCTTC.

The CDR3 coding sequence is TGTGCCAGCAGTTTGGGACAATCCTACGAGCAGTACTTC. It translates to CASSLGQSYEQYF. The rearrangement uses TRBV6-5 and TRBJ2-7; maybe TRBD1 (6 bases). The V and J ends lost 4 bases and 1 base respectively, with 8 bases between them. CDR3 length: 13 residues. From germline, CDR1 is MNHEY and CDR2 SVGAGI.

This clone was detected once. The chain links TRBV6-5 to TRBJ2-2; D unresolved. CDR1 is MNHEY and CDR2 is SVGAGI in the germline V gene. CDR3 length: 14 amino acids. Trimming cost V 6 bases and J 1 base, with 9 bases left between them. The CDR3 sequence: CASRVPGNTGELFF. The CDR3 DNA reads TGTGCCAGCAGAGTTCCGGGGAACACCGGGGAGCTGTTTTTT.

This clone has just a few counts. This chain connects TRBV5-1 to TRBJ2-1; 11 nucleotides line up with TRBD2. Trimming cost V 7 bases and J 0 bases; bases outside gene matches: 9. Germline loops: CDR1 SGHRS, CDR2 YFSETQ. CDR3 length: 17 residues. CDR3 residues: CASLRTSGRSSYNEQFF. The CDR3 DNA follows: TGCGCCAGCCTAAGGACTAGCGGGCGAAGCTCCTACAATGAGCAGTTCTTC.

J is TRBJ2-5 and V is TRBV6-1; D may be TRBD2 (6 bases). Trimming removed 5 bases at V and 3 bases at J, with 10 bases between. The germline CDR1 and CDR2 sequences are MNHNS and SASEGT. The CDR3 is made up of 13 amino acids. CDR3 region: CASSYPGEETQYF. The DNA of the CDR3 is TGTGCCAGCAGTTATCCGGGGGAAGAGACCCAGTACTTC.

This clone was seen only a few times. The V call is TRBV18, the J call TRBJ2-2; 7 positions agree with TRBD2. Germline V gene sequence: CDR1 KGHSH, CDR2 LQKENI. Losses at the gene ends were 3 bases for V and 1 base for J; bases not matched to a gene: 5. The CDR3 has 16 amino acids. CDR3 loop: CASSPALAENTGELFF. The CDR3 nucleotides read TGTGCCAGCTCACCCGCCCTAGCGGAGAACACCGGGGAGCTGTTTTTT.

This clone was picked up one time. CDR3 sequence reads: CASSTLTGDTEAFF. CDR3 bases: TGCGCCAGCAGCACACTGACAGGGGACACTGAAGCTTTCTTT. This chain links TRBV5-1 with TRBJ1-1, with 8 bases aligning to TRBD1. V lost 4 bases, J lost 3 bases, and 5 bases stayed unmatched. Per the germline V gene, CDR1 is SGHRS and CDR2 is YFSETQ. The CDR3 is made up of 14 amino acids.

The rearrangement links TRBV11-2 to TRBJ1-3; no clear D gene. Germline CDR1 and CDR2: SGHAT and FQNNGV. V lost 0 bases and J lost 2, with 14 bases in between. There are 17 residues in the CDR3. The DNA for the CDR3 is TGTGCCAGCAGCTTAGAGTGGCAAAGAACCACTGGAAACACCATATATTTT. Amino acids: CASSLEWQRTTGNTIYF.

This clone was observed a few times. This rearrangement joins TRBV24-1 to TRBJ2-3, with D possibly matching TRBD2 (5 bases). The V gene lost 3 bases and the J gene lost 0 bases, with 9 bases spanning the gap. Germline V gene lookup returns CDR1 KGHDR and CDR2 SFDVKD. The CDR3 loop spans 15 amino acids. The CDR3 DNA is TGTGCCACCAGTGATGGAGCGGAGAGCACAGATACGCAGTATTTT. This translates into CATSDGAESTDTQYF.

The chain carries TRBV9 and TRBJ1-2; D unresolved. V was pared by 0 bases and J by 4 bases, with 7 bases between. CDR3 length: 13 amino acids. In germline, CDR1 is SGDLS, CDR2 YYNGEE. CDR3 nucleotide sequence: TGTGCCAGCAGCGTAGGGCCCATCTATGGCTACACCTTC. Protein sequence: CASSVGPIYGYTF.